One and the same sample provided the 29 T cell receptor beta chains below, sequenced in a study of blood T cell repertoires in COVID-19. The repertoire was sequenced with immunoSEQ multiplex PCR; TCRdb's copy has only in-frame clones and lacks some. The sample has about 150,000 clones, about 88% seen once. The specimen sequenced was peripheral blood. The origin of the receptors is a man in his 60s with COVID-19, enrolled during active disease.

The genes are TRBV6-2 or TRBV6-3 and TRBJ1-2; no reliable D call. V lost 6 bases to trimming and J lost 1 base, with 18 bases between them. The length of the CDR3 is 16 residues. Germline V lookup: CDR1 MNHEY, CDR2 SVGEGT. In DNA form, the CDR3 reads TGTGCCAGCAGCCGAGGGAGGGCACCAGATAACTATGGCTACACCTTC. Its protein product is CASSRGRAPDNYGYTF.

This chain uses TRBV7-9 with TRBJ2-7; 9 bases line up with TRBD1. CDR3 length equals 15 residues. CDR1 and CDR2 from the germline V gene are SEHNR and FQNEAQ (reference sequence). The J segment lost 4 bases and the V segment lost 1 base, leaving 5 bases of the junction unmatched. The CDR3 is CASSLGTGVKYEQYF. The DNA for the CDR3 is TGTGCCAGCAGCTTAGGGACAGGGGTAAAGTACGAGCAGTACTTC.

This clone was found a few times. The V and J genes are TRBV6-1 and TRBJ1-2; TRBD1 might be the D (5 bases). CDR1 is MNHNS, CDR2 SASEGT, per germline. The CDR3 runs to 15 residues. Trimming took off 1 base at V and 4 bases at J, with 13 bases between the two ends. CDR3 nucleotide sequence: TGTGCCAGCAGTGAAGGTATAGGGACTAGCTATGGCTACACCTTC. As protein: CASSEGIGTSYGYTF.

The V and J genes are TRBV30 and TRBJ1-1; D is unclear. V was trimmed by 2 bases and J by 2 bases, leaving 6 bases between them. Germline CDR1 and CDR2: GTSNPN and SVGIG (reference sequence). The length of the CDR3 is 12 residues. The CDR3, as DNA: TGTGCCTGGAGTTTGGCAAACACTGAAGCTTTCTTT. This codes for CAWSLANTEAFF.

Only one count was recorded for this clone. The chain has TRBV10-3 and TRBJ1-1, with D maybe TRBD1 (6 bases). The CDR3 contains 14 residues. CDR1 is ENHRY and CDR2 is SYGVKD in the germline V gene. Trimming took 6 bases from V and 1 from J, leaving 12 bases between them. The CDR3 DNA is TGTGCCATCAGCGAATGGGACAAGAACACTGAAGCTTTCTTT. Protein: CAISEWDKNTEAFF.

CDR3 sequence: CATSRNQVSGNTIYF. The CDR3 DNA reads TGTGCCACCTCGAGAAATCAGGTCTCTGGAAACACCATATATTTT. The chain joins TRBV15 to TRBJ1-3, with D unclear. The CDR3 totals 15 residues. Germline CDR1 reads LNHNV; CDR2 reads YYDKDF (reference sequence). Trimming removed 8 bases from V and 0 bases from J, with 14 bases in between.

The genes are TRBV6-2 or TRBV6-3 and TRBJ2-1, with 12 bases fitting TRBD2. The length of the CDR3 is 18 residues. The junction had 9 bases not matched to a gene; V was cut back by 5 bases and J by 1 base. CDR1 is MNHEY and CDR2 is SVGEGT in the germline V gene. The CDR3 is CASSPGLAGKASYNEQFF. DNA of the CDR3: TGTGCCAGCAGTCCGGGACTAGCGGGCAAGGCGTCCTACAATGAGCAGTTCTTC.

The chain is built from TRBV30 and TRBJ1-1; D unresolved. V lost 3 bases and J lost 6, with 23 bases in between. The CDR3 contains 16 residues. Germline CDR1 reads GTSNPN; CDR2 reads SVGIG (reference sequence). CDR3 amino acids: CAWSTITRKEGAEAFF. CDR3 nucleotide sequence: TGTGCCTGGAGCACAATTACACGCAAAGAAGGAGCTGAAGCTTTCTTT.

Regarding this clone: Other DNA variants within this sample encode the same CDR3. This chain's CDR3 is CASSTDRANSPLHF. The CDR3 nucleotides read TGCGCCAGCAGCACTGACAGGGCTAATTCACCCCTCCACTTT. This chain connects TRBV5-1 to TRBJ1-6; 7 positions agree with TRBD1. Germline V gene data show CDR1 as SGHRS and CDR2 as YFSETQ. The CDR3 loop spans 14 amino acids. J was trimmed by 6 bases and V by 4 bases; bases with no gene match: 4.

The J gene is TRBJ2-7, the V gene TRBV19; the match to TRBD2 covers 8 bases. Looked up from germline, CDR1 is LNHDA and CDR2 is SQIVND (reference sequence). There are 14 residues in the CDR3. V dropped 6 bases and J dropped 1; count of bases not matched to a gene: 5. CDR3 in DNA: TGTGCCAGTAGAAGCGGGAGCACGTCCTACGAGCAGTACTTC. It codes for CASRSGSTSYEQYF.

The V call is TRBV3-1 (or the pseudogene TRBV3-2), the J call TRBJ1-2; no firm D call. This CDR3 spans 14 amino acids. The germline CDR1 and CDR2 sequences are LGHDT and YNNKEL (reference sequence). V shed 4 bases and J shed 1 base, with 10 bases lying between them. As DNA, the CDR3 is TGTGCCAGCAGCCCCGGGTCGGGTAACTATGGCTACACCTTC. Its translation is CASSPGSGNYGYTF.

The rearrangement joins TRBV7-9 to TRBJ1-4; 9 positions agree with TRBD1. The CDR3 has 15 amino acids. Unmatched junction bases numbered 6, after V lost 3 bases and J lost 7 bases. The germline V gene has CDR1 SEHNR and CDR2 FQNEAQ (reference sequence). This CDR3 reads CASSFTGGISEKLFF. The CDR3 DNA reads TGTGCCAGCAGCTTCACAGGGGGCATATCTGAAAAACTGTTTTTT.

This chain uses TRBV28 with TRBJ2-1, with 8 nucleotides matching TRBD2. Germline-derived CDR1 and CDR2 are MDHEN and SYDVKM. CDR3 length equals 14 residues. V dropped 4 bases and J dropped 8; count of bases not matched to a gene: 7. The DNA of the CDR3 is TGTGCCAGCAGTTCGGGGGGGCCGGGATATGAGCAGTTCTTC. It codes for CASSSGGPGYEQFF.

This clone was counted between two and nine times. This chain connects TRBV6-4 to TRBJ1-6; 7 bases agree with TRBD1. This CDR3 is built from 20 residues. Germline CDR1 is MRHNA and CDR2 is SNTAGT. The trim removed 5 bases at V and 1 base at J, leaving 17 bases unmatched. CDR3 region: CASSSILGWGDSSYNSPLHF. The CDR3, as DNA: TGTGCCAGCAGTTCCATCTTAGGTTGGGGGGACAGTTCCTATAATTCACCCCTCCACTTT.

The rearrangement links TRBV9 to TRBJ2-1, with no clear D. This CDR3 is built from 15 residues. Per germline, CDR1 SGDLS and CDR2 YYNGEE. V lost 0 bases to trimming and J lost 8 bases, with 15 bases between them. Here the CDR3 reads CASSVEFSSYHEQFF. The CDR3 DNA is TGTGCCAGCAGCGTAGAGTTTAGTTCTTACCATGAGCAGTTCTTC. The whole variable domain, filled in from reference TRBV9 and TRBJ2-1, reads DSGVTQTPKHLITATGQRVTLRCSPRSGDLSVYWYQQSLDQGLQFLIQYYNGEERAKGNILERFSAQQFPDLHSELNLSSLELGDSALYFCASSVEFSSYHEQFFGPGTRLTVL.

The rearrangement joins TRBV6-5 to TRBJ1-1; possibly TRBD1 for D (6 bases). The CDR3 loop spans 15 amino acids. Germline lookup yields CDR1 MNHEY and CDR2 SVGAGI. V was clipped by 2 bases and J by 13 bases, with 23 bases between them. CDR3 nucleotides: TGTGCCAGCAGTTACATCTCCAAGGGGGGGATGAAGCTTTTCTTT. This translates into CASSYISKGGMKLFF.

The chain has TRBV30 and TRBJ1-1; D is undetermined. V lost 2 bases and J 0 bases, leaving 10 bases between the germline ends. This CDR3 region has 14 residues. Germline CDR1 is GTSNPN and CDR2 is SVGIG (reference sequence). The CDR3 region is CAWSLQTMNTEAFF. The CDR3 DNA reads as TGTGCCTGGAGTCTACAGACAATGAACACTGAAGCTTTCTTT.

V gene TRBV7-2 combines with J gene TRBJ2-2; 7 bases align to TRBD2. CDR1 is SGHTA, CDR2 FQGNSA, per germline. V lost 4 bases, J lost 1 base, and 6 bases stayed unmatched. The CDR3 runs 16 residues. The CDR3 DNA reads as TGTGCCAGCAGCTACACAAGCGGGATGAACACCGGGGAGCTGTTTTTT. It is translated as CASSYTSGMNTGELFF.

This rearrangement joins TRBV29-1 to TRBJ2-4, with a tentative D call TRBD2 (6 bases). The CDR3 covers 14 residues. The V end was cut by 3 bases, the J end by 1 base, with 10 bases between. Germline values: CDR1 SQVTM, CDR2 ANQGSEA. CDR3: CSVDFGGAKNIQYF. For the CDR3, the DNA is TGCAGCGTTGACTTTGGAGGGGCCAAAAACATTCAGTACTTC.

The rearrangement links TRBV19 to TRBJ1-5; 9 bases map to TRBD1. With V trimmed by 4 bases and J by 1 base, 5 bases remained unmatched. The germline V gene encodes CDR1 LNHDA and CDR2 SQIVND (reference sequence). The CDR3 has 16 residues. CDR3 residues: CASSTGDRGSNQPQHF. The CDR3 DNA reads as TGTGCCAGTAGTACTGGAGACAGGGGGAGCAATCAGCCCCAGCATTTT. The full variable domain, its missing parts supplied by reference TRBV19 and TRBJ1-5, is DGGITQSPKYLFRKEGQNVTLSCEQNLNHDAMYWYRQDPGQGLRLIYYSQIVNDFQKGDIAEGYSVSREKKESFPLTVTSAQKNPTAFYLCASSTGDRGSNQPQHFGDGTRLSIL.

The chain combines TRBV11-2 with TRBJ1-5; TRBD1 is a possible D gene (5 bases). This CDR3 spans 15 amino acids. In germline, CDR1 is SGHAT, CDR2 FQNNGV. Trimming pared 3 bases from V and 1 base from J, leaving 10 bases between. The DNA of the CDR3 is TGTGCCAGCAGCTTTTCGGCAGGGAGCAATCAGCCCCAGCATTTT. It codes for CASSFSAGSNQPQHF.

CDR3 coding DNA: TGCAGCGGGAGGACTACCTGGGACGGGGCTTTCTTT. Translating gives CSGRTTWDGAFF. The J gene is TRBJ1-1, the V gene TRBV29-1; D may be TRBD1 (5 bases). The CDR3 extends over 12 amino acids. Deletions cut 7 bases from V and 11 bases from J, with 20 bases between. The germline gives CDR1 SQVTM, CDR2 ANQGSEA.

This clone has just one count. This sequence joins TRBV29-1 and TRBJ1-1, with D possibly TRBD1 on 5 matching bases. V was shortened by 4 bases and J by 1 base, with 19 bases between the two germline ends. Germline-derived CDR1 and CDR2 are SQVTM and ANQGSEA. The CDR3 sequence is 16 residues long. DNA for the CDR3: TGCAGCGTTGCTGGGGCCCAGGGAAGGACGAACACTGAAGCTTTCTTT. This gives the protein CSVAGAQGRTNTEAFF.

The gene calls are TRBV18 and TRBJ1-2; TRBD1 is a possible D gene (6 bases). The CDR3 contains 13 residues. Deletions cut 2 bases from V and 5 bases from J, with 9 bases between. CDR1 KGHSH and CDR2 LQKENI come from the germline V gene. DNA of the CDR3: TGTGCCAGCTCACCAGGGGGCACGTATGGCTACACCTTC. Its translation is CASSPGGTYGYTF.

The chain employs TRBV19 and TRBJ2-1; 8 bases are a match to TRBD2. V was pared by 7 bases and J by 5 bases, with 10 bases of the junction left unmatched. CDR1 and CDR2 (germline): LNHDA, SQIVND (reference sequence). This CDR3 region has 15 residues. CDR3 protein: CASTPALAGNNEQFF. CDR3 coding DNA: TGTGCCAGTACCCCAGCGTTAGCGGGAAACAATGAGCAGTTCTTC. Variable domain in full (rest from reference TRBV19 and TRBJ2-1): DGGITQSPKYLFRKEGQNVTLSCEQNLNHDAMYWYRQDPGQGLRLIYYSQIVNDFQKGDIAEGYSVSREKKESFPLTVTSAQKNPTAFYLCASTPALAGNNEQFFGPGTRLTVL.

The rearrangement uses TRBV7-9 and TRBJ2-1; 12 bases line up with TRBD2. The CDR3 is 16 amino acids. V gave up 5 bases and J gave up 8 bases; unmatched junction bases: 10. CDR1 is SEHNR and CDR2 is FQNEAQ in the germline V gene (reference sequence). CDR3 amino acids: CASSPLAGGPVDEQFF. CDR3 sequence (DNA): TGTGCCAGCAGCCCTCTAGCGGGGGGGCCGGTCGATGAGCAGTTCTTC.

For the CDR3, the DNA is TGTGCCTGGAAACCGGGTTCCTATGGCTACACCTTC. Encoded protein: CAWKPGSYGYTF. The chain joins TRBV30 to TRBJ1-2; no clear D gene. Trimming took off 4 bases at V and 4 bases at J, with 10 bases between the two ends. Germline V gives CDR1 GTSNPN, CDR2 SVGIG (reference sequence). This CDR3 has 12 residues.

CDR3 residues: CASSLGAGVGNTQYF. As DNA, the CDR3 is TGTGCCAGTAGTTTAGGAGCGGGAGTGGGGAATACGCAGTATTTT. The chain combines TRBV19 with TRBJ2-3; 8 nucleotides agree with TRBD2. Looked up from germline, CDR1 is LNHDA and CDR2 is SQIVND (reference sequence). V lost 5 bases and J lost 7; bases outside the gene matches: 11. The CDR3 has 15 amino acids. Drawing the rest from reference TRBV19 and TRBJ2-3, the complete variable domain is DGGITQSPKYLFRKEGQNVTLSCEQNLNHDAMYWYRQDPGQGLRLIYYSQIVNDFQKGDIAEGYSVSREKKESFPLTVTSAQKNPTAFYLCASSLGAGVGNTQYFGPGTRLTVL.

This clone has only a few counts. CDR3 region: CASSVGGPSDSGNTIYF. The CDR3 DNA reads TGTGCCAGCAGCGTAGGGGGGCCGAGCGACTCTGGAAACACCATATATTTT. The rearrangement links TRBV9 to TRBJ1-3; weak D call: TRBD1 (6 bases). Germline CDR1 is SGDLS and CDR2 is YYNGEE. V lost 0 bases to trimming and J lost 0 bases, with 13 bases between them. CDR3 length: 17 residues.